One sample yielded the 21 T cell receptor beta chains listed below, sequenced in a study of blood T cell repertoires in COVID-19. The method was immunoSEQ multiplex PCR; TCRdb's version includes in-frame clones alone and lacks a portion of them. The sample consists of about 260,000 clones, approximately 88% of them appearing once. The sequenced sample was PBMCs or T cells enriched from blood (not recorded which). Receptor source: a middle-aged woman with acute COVID-19.

The CDR3: CRVAGGYEQYF. The CDR3 DNA follows: TGCAGGGTAGCGGGAGGGTACGAGCAGTACTTC. The chain couples TRBV20-1 to TRBJ2-7; TRBD2 agrees at 11 bases. This CDR3 contains 11 residues. Per the germline V gene, CDR1 is DFQATT and CDR2 is SNEGSKA (reference sequence).

This chain uses TRBV4-1 with TRBJ2-5; TRBD2 aligns across 7 bases. Germline V gene data show CDR1 as MGHRA and CDR2 as YSYEKL. Trimming cost V 1 base and J 4 bases; bases outside gene matches: 0. The CDR3 covers 13 residues. The CDR3 loop reads CASSQVAGETQYF. DNA of the CDR3: TGCGCCAGCAGCCAAGTAGCGGGAGAGACCCAGTACTTC.

V usage is TRBV19 and J usage is TRBJ2-5; 16 positions agree with TRBD2. Germline V gene sequence: CDR1 LNHDA, CDR2 SQIVND (reference sequence). V trimming: 4 bases; J trimming: 2 bases; junction bases outside the gene matches: 4. The CDR3 spans 17 residues. Here the CDR3 reads CASSKGTSGREQETQYF. CDR3 DNA sequence: TGTGCCAGTAGTAAAGGGACTAGCGGGAGGGAGCAAGAGACCCAGTACTTC.

The CDR3 sequence is CASSTTTRIEAAAYEQYV. CDR3 sequence (DNA): TGTGCCAGTAGTACAACGACCAGAATAGAGGCGGCAGCCTACGAGCAGTACGTC. J is TRBJ2-7 and V is TRBV19; D gene ambiguous. The CDR3 is 18 residues long. Germline V CDR1 and CDR2: LNHDA, SQIVND (reference sequence). Trimming cost V 4 bases and J 2 bases, with 24 bases left between them.

This sequence joins TRBV19 and TRBJ2-5; a possible D gene is TRBD1 (6 bases). This CDR3 is built from 14 residues. Germline CDR1 LNHDA, CDR2 SQIVND (reference sequence). V lost 6 bases and J 6 bases, leaving 17 bases between the germline ends. The CDR3 DNA is TGTGCCAGTAGCTCCCAGACAGGTCTTCAGACCCAGTACTTC. It encodes CASSSQTGLQTQYF.

The genes are TRBV5-4 and TRBJ1-2; 7 bases align to TRBD1. CDR1 is SGHNT, CDR2 YYREEE, per germline (reference sequence). J was trimmed by 4 bases and V by 2 bases; bases with no gene match: 8. The CDR3 length is 15 residues. The DNA for the CDR3 is TGTGCCAGCAGCTTAAAATTCGACAGGGCCTATGGCTACACCTTC. This translates into CASSLKFDRAYGYTF.

V and J are TRBV9 and TRBJ2-3, with 12 bases identical to TRBD2. After removal of 3 bases from V and 2 bases from J, the junction contained 4 bases not matched to a gene. The CDR3 length is 16 residues. Germline V gene lookup returns CDR1 SGDLS and CDR2 YYNGEE. The CDR3 sequence: CASSAGTSGFTDTQYF. CDR3 DNA: TGTGCCAGCAGCGCAGGGACTAGCGGGTTCACAGATACGCAGTATTTT.

This chain uses TRBV6-4 with TRBJ2-3, with 9 bases matching TRBD2. The CDR3 has 15 amino acids. V shed 4 bases and J 1 base; nucleotides not matched to a gene: 3. CDR1 and CDR2 (germline): MRHNA, SNTAGT. The chain's CDR3 is CASSVAGEGTDTQYF. The CDR3 DNA sequence: TGTGCCAGCAGTGTAGCGGGAGAGGGCACAGATACGCAGTATTTT.

The chain recombines TRBV19 with TRBJ1-4; D gene ambiguous. V was shortened by 6 bases and J by 6 bases, with 11 bases between the two germline ends. The CDR3 runs 13 residues. Germline CDR1 reads LNHDA; CDR2 reads SQIVND (reference sequence). The CDR3 sequence: CASRGRGDEKLFF. CDR3 DNA: TGTGCCAGTAGGGGTCGAGGAGATGAAAAACTGTTTTTT.

The chain employs TRBV12-3 or TRBV12-4 and TRBJ1-5; 9 bases align to TRBD1. The CDR3 totals 13 residues. Trimming removed 6 bases from V and 5 bases from J; junction bases left unmatched: 2. CDR3: CASSRTGDQPQHF. CDR3 nucleotide sequence: TGTGCCAGCAGCCGGACAGGGGATCAGCCCCAGCATTTT.

This clone was seen a handful of times. This chain joins TRBV24-1 and TRBJ2-2, with a weak D call TRBD1 (6 bases). Per germline, CDR1 KGHDR and CDR2 SFDVKD. The CDR3 sequence is 14 residues long. V gave up 7 bases and J gave up 6 bases, with 14 bases separating them. CDR3 residues: CATREGTSSGELFF. In DNA form, the CDR3 reads TGTGCCACCAGAGAAGGGACATCCTCCGGGGAGCTGTTTTTT.

V and J are TRBV7-2 and TRBJ2-3; TRBD1 might be the D (5 bases). The V gene lost 3 bases and the J gene lost 10 bases, with 11 bases spanning the gap. CDR1 and CDR2 from the germline V gene are SGHTA and FQGNSA. This CDR3 has 12 amino acids. The CDR3 loop reads CASSFQGGAQYF. CDR3 sequence (DNA): TGTGCCAGCAGCTTCCAGGGTGGTGCGCAGTATTTT.

V gene TRBV28 combines with J gene TRBJ1-2; 9 bases align to TRBD1. J gave up 4 bases and V 7 bases, and 25 bases lay outside the gene matches. The CDR3 spans 20 residues. Germline V lookup: CDR1 MDHEN, CDR2 SYDVKM. The CDR3 is CASTSNNPGQGSPRGYGYTF. The DNA of the CDR3 is TGTGCCAGCACCAGTAACAACCCGGGACAGGGTTCCCCCAGAGGCTATGGCTACACCTTC.

In this sample, this clone turned up a few times. CDR3 bases: TGCGCCAGCAGCTTGGGCACCCCGGTTGGGGAGCTGTTTTTT. Its translation: CASSLGTPVGELFF. The chain links TRBV5-1 to TRBJ2-2; D remains unclear. The CDR3 has 14 amino acids. Per germline, CDR1 SGHRS and CDR2 YFSETQ. V dropped 0 bases and J dropped 8 bases, with 11 bases sitting between them.

The V and J genes are TRBV28 and TRBJ2-3, with 9 bases that match TRBD2. The CDR3 contains 17 residues. V gave up 1 base and J gave up 5 bases; unmatched junction bases: 10. Germline V gene data show CDR1 as MDHEN and CDR2 as SYDVKM. The DNA for the CDR3 is TGTGCCAGCAGTTTATTAGGTAGCGGGAGCTCGGGAGATACGCAGTATTTT. Its protein product is CASSLLGSGSSGDTQYF.

The chain uses TRBV6-5 and TRBJ1-2, with a possible D match to TRBD1 (6 bases). Germline V CDR1 and CDR2: MNHEY, SVGAGI. Between the trimmed V and J ends, which lost 8 bases and 6 bases, there was a span of 13 bases. CDR3 length: 12 residues. The DNA of the CDR3 is TGTGCCAGCGGAATCAGGGGACATGGCTACACCTTC. Translated: CASGIRGHGYTF.

The rearrangement joins TRBV5-1 to TRBJ2-3, with 8 bases matching TRBD2. Per the germline V gene, CDR1 is SGHRS and CDR2 is YFSETQ. V trimming: 1 base; J trimming: 0 bases; junction bases outside the gene matches: 1. This CDR3 is built from 15 residues. Written as DNA, the CDR3 is TGCGCCAGCAGCTTGATAGCGGGAAGCACAGATACGCAGTATTTT. Translating it yields CASSLIAGSTDTQYF.

The rearrangement uses TRBV3-1 (or the pseudogene TRBV3-2) and TRBJ2-1; TRBD2 agrees at 10 bases. V shed 3 bases and J 9 bases; nucleotides not matched to a gene: 8. CDR1 and CDR2 (germline): LGHDT, YNNKEL (reference sequence). This CDR3 contains 15 residues. The CDR3 sequence: CASSQVTSGIGEQFF. DNA of the CDR3: TGTGCCAGCAGCCAGGTTACTAGCGGGATCGGTGAGCAGTTCTTC.

V gene TRBV19 combines with J gene TRBJ1-2; a possible D gene is TRBD1 (5 bases). V lost 7 bases and J 7 bases, leaving 13 bases between the germline ends. This CDR3 comprises 12 residues. CDR1 is LNHDA and CDR2 is SQIVND in the germline V gene (reference sequence). CDR3 protein: CASNYVGGGYTF. The DNA of the CDR3 is TGTGCCAGTAATTACGTCGGGGGTGGCTACACCTTC.

This chain links TRBV25-1 with TRBJ2-7; 11 nucleotides align to TRBD2. Trimming at V came to 4 bases and at J to 4 bases, leaving 3 bases not matched to a gene. The CDR3 is 14 residues long. In germline, CDR1 is MGHDK, CDR2 SYGVNS. The CDR3 loop is CASSVLAGGYEQYV. The CDR3 coding sequence is TGTGCCAGCAGTGTCCTAGCGGGAGGTTACGAGCAGTACGTC.

The chain uses TRBV21-1 and TRBJ2-3; TRBD1 is the table's D call, not checked against the DNA. TRBV21-1 is a pseudogene locus. The CDR3 has 13 amino acids. CDR3 protein: CASSKARADTQYF. CDR3 nucleotide sequence: TGTGCCAGCAGCAAGGCCAGGGCAGATACGCAGTATTTT.